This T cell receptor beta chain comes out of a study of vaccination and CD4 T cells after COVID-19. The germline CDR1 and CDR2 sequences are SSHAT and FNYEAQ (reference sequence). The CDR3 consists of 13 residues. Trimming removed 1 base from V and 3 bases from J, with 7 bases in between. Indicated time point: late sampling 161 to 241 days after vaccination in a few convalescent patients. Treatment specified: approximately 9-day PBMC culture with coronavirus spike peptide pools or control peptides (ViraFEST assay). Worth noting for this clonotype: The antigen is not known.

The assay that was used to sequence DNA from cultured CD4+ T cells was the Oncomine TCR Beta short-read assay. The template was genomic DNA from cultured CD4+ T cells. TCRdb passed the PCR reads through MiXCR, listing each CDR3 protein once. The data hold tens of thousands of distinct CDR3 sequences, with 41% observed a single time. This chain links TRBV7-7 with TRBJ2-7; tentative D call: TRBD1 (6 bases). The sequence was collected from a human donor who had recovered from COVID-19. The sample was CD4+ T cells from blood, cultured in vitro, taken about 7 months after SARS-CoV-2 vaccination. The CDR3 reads CASSLGQDYEQYF. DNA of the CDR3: TGTGCCAGCAGCTTAGGACAGGACTACGAGCAGTACTTC.